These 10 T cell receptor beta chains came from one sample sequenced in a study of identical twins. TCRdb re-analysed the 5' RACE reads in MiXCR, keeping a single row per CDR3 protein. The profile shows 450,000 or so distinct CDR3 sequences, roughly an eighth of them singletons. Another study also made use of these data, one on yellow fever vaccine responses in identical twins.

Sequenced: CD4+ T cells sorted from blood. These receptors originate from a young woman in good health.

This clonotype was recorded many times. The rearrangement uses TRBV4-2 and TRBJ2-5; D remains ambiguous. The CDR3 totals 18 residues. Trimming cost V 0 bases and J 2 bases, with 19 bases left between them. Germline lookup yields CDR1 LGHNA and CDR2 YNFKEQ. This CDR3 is CASSQEETAWLRQETQYF. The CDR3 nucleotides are TGTGCCAGCAGCCAAGAGGAGACGGCGTGGCTGAGGCAAGAGACCCAGTACTTC.

The CDR3: CASRRVPRDGYTF. The CDR3 DNA reads TGTGCCAGCCGCAGGGTCCCCCGGGACGGCTACACCTTC. This chain joins TRBV28 and TRBJ1-2, with D tentatively TRBD1 (5 bases). Germline CDR1 and CDR2: MDHEN and SYDVKM. V was cut by 8 bases and J by 8 bases, with 18 bases left in between. The CDR3 covers 13 residues.

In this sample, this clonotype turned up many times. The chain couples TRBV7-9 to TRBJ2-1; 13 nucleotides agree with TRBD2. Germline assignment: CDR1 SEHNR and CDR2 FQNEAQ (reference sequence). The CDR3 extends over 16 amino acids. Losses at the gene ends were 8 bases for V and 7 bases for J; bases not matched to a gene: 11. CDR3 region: CASSGTSGTGRNEQFF. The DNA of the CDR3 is TGTGCCAGCTCTGGGACTAGCGGGACCGGCCGGAATGAGCAGTTCTTC.

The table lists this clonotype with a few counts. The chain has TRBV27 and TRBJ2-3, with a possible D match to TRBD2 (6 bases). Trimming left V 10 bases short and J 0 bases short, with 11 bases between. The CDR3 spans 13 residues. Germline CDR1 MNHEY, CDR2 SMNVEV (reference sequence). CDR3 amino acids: CATGLYSTDTQYF. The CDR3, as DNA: TGTGCCACCGGACTATATAGCACAGATACGCAGTATTTT.

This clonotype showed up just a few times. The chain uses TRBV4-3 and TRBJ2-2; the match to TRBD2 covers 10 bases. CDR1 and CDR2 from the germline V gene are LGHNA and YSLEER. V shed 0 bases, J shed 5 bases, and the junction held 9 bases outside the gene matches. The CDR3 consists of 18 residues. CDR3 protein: CASSQDSISGRRTGELFF. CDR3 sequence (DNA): TGCGCCAGCAGCCAAGATAGTATTAGCGGGAGGCGGACCGGGGAGCTGTTTTTT.

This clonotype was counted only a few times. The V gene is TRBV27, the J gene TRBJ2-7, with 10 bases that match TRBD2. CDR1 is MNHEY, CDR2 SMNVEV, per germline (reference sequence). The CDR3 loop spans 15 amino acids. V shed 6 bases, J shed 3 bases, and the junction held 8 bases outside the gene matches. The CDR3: CASRSLAGDFYEQYF. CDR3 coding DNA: TGTGCCAGCAGGAGCCTAGCGGGAGATTTCTACGAGCAGTACTTC.

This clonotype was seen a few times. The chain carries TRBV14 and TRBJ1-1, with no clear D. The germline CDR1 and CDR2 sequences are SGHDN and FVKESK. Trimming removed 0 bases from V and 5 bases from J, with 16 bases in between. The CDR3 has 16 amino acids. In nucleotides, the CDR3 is TGTGCCAGCAGCCAAGATCGGTTGGGCTCGGGTACTGAAGCTTTCTTT. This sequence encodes CASSQDRLGSGTEAFF. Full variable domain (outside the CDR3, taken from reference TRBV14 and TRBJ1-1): EAGVTQFPSHSVIEKGQTVTLRCDPISGHDNLYWYRRVMGKEIKFLLHFVKESKQDESGMPNNRFLAERTGGTYSTLKVQPAELEDSGVYFCASSQDRLGSGTEAFFGQGTRLTVV.

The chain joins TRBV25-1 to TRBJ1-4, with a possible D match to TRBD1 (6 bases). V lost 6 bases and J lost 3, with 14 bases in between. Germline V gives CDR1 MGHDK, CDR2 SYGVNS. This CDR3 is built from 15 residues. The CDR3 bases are TGTGCCAGCAGCCCACACAGGGAACCTAATGAAAAACTGTTTTTT. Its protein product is CASSPHREPNEKLFF. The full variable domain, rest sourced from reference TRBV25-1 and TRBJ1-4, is EADIYQTPRYLVIGTGKKITLECSQTMGHDKMYWYQQDPGMELHLIHYSYGVNSTEKGDLSSESTVSRIRTEHFPLTLESARPSHTSQYLCASSPHREPNEKLFFGSGTQLSVL.

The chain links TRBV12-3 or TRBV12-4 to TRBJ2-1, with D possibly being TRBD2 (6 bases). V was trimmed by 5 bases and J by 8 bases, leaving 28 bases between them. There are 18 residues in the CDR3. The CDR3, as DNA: TGTGCCAGCAGTCCGAGGGGAGTCCAGGGAGGCGGTGGGGATGAGCAGTTCTTC. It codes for CASSPRGVQGGGGDEQFF.

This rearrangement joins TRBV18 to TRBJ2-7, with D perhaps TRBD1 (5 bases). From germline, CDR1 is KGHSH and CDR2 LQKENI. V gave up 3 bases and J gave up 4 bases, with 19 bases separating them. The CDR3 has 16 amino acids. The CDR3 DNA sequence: TGTGCCAGCTCACCCGGATCTGCCAGGGTAGTTTACGAGCAGTACTTC. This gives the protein CASSPGSARVVYEQYF.